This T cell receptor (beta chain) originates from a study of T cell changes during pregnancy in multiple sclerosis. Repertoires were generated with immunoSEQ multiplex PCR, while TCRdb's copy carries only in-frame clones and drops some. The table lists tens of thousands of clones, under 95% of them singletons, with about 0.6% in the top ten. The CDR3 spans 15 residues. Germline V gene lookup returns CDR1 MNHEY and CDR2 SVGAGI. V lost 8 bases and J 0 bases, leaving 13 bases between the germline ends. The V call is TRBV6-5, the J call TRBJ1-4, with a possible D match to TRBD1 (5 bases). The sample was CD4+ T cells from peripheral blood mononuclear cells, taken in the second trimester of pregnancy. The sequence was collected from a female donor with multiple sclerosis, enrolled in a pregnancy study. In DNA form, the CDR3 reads TGTGCCAGCCGTTTGGCAGGGACAACTAATGAAAAACTGTTTTTT. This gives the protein CASRLAGTTNEKLFF.